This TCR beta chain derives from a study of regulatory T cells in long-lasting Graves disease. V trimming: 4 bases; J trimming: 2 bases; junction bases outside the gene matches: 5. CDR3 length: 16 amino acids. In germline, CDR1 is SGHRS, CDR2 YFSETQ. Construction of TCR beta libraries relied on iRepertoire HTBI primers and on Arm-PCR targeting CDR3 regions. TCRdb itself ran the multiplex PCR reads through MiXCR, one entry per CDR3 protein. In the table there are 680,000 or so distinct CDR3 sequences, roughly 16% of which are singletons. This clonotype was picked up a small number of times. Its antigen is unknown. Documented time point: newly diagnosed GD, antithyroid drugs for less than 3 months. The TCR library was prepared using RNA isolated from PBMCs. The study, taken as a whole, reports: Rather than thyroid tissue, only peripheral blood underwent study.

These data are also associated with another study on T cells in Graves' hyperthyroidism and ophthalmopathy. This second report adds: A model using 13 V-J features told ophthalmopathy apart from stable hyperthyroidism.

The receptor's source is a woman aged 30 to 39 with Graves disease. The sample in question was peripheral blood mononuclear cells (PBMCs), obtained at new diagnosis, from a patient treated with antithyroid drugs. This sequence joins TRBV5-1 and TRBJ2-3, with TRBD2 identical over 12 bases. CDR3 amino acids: CASSLLAGGITDTQYF. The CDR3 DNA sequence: TGCGCCAGCAGCCTACTAGCGGGAGGCATCACAGATACGCAGTATTTT.